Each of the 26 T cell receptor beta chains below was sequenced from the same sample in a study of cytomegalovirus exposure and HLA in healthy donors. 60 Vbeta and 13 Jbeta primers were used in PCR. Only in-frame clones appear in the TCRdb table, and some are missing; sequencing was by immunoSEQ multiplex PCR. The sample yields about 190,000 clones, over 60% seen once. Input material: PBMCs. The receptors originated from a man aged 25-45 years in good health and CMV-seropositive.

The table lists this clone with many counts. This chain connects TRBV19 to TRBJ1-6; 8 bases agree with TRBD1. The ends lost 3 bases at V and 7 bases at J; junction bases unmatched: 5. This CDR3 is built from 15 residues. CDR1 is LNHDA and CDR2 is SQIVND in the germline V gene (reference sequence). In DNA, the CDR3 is TGTGCCAGTAGTATCTCGACAGGGGTCAATTCACCCCTCCACTTT. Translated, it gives CASSISTGVNSPLHF.

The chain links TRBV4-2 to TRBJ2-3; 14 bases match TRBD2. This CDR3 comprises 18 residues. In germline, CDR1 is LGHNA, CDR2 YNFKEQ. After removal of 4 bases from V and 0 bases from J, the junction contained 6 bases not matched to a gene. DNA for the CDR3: TGTGCCAGCAGCCTTGGGACTAGCGGGGGCCGCAGCACAGATACGCAGTATTTT. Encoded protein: CASSLGTSGGRSTDTQYF.

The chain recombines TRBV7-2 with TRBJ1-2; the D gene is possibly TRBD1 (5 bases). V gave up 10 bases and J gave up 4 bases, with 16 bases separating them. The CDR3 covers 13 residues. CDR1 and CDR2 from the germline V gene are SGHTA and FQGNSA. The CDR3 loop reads CANQGGEAYGYTF. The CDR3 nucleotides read TGTGCCAACCAAGGAGGGGAGGCCTATGGCTACACCTTC.

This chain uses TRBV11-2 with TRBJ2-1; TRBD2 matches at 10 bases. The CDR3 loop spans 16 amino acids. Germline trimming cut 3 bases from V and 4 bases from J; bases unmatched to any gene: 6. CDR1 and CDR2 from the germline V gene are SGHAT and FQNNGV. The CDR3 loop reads CASSFSSGGAYNEQFF. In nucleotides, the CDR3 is TGTGCCAGCAGCTTTTCCAGCGGGGGGGCGTACAATGAGCAGTTCTTC.

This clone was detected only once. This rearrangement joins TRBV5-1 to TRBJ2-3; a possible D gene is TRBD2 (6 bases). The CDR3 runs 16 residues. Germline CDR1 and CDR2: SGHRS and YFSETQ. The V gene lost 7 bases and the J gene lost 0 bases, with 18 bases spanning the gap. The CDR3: CASGLGLSSSTDTQYF. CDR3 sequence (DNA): TGCGCCAGCGGATTAGGACTATCTTCTAGCACAGATACGCAGTATTTT.

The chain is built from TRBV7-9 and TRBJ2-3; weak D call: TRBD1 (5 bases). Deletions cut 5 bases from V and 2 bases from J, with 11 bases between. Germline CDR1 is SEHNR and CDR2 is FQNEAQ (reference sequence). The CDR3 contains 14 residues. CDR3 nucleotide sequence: TGTGCCAGCAGCCTTCGACAGTCCACAGATACGCAGTATTTT. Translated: CASSLRQSTDTQYF.

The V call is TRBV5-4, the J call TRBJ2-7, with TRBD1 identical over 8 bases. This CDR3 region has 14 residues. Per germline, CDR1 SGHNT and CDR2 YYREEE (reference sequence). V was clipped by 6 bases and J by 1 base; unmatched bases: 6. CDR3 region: CASTSGGVSYEQYF. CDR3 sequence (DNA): TGTGCCAGCACCTCAGGGGGCGTTTCCTACGAGCAGTACTTC.

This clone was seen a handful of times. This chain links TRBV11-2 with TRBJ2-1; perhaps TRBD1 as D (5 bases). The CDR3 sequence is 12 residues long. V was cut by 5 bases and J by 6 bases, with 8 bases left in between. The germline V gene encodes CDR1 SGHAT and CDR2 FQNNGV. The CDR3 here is CASSPQGNEQFF. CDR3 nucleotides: TGTGCCAGCAGCCCCCAGGGCAATGAGCAGTTCTTC.

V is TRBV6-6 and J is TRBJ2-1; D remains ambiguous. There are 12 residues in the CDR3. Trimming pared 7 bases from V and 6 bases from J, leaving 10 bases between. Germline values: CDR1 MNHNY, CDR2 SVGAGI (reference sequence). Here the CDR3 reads CASMRESNEQFF. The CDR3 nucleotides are TGTGCCAGCATGCGTGAGAGCAATGAGCAGTTCTTC.

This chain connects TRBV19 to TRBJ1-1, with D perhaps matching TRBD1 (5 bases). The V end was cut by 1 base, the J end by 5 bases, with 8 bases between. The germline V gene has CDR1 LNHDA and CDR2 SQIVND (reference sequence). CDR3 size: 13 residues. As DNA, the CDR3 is TGTGCCAGTAGTATAGGACACAGGACTGAAGCTTTCTTT. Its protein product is CASSIGHRTEAFF. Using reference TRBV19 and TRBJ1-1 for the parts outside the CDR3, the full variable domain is DGGITQSPKYLFRKEGQNVTLSCEQNLNHDAMYWYRQDPGQGLRLIYYSQIVNDFQKGDIAEGYSVSREKKESFPLTVTSAQKNPTAFYLCASSIGHRTEAFFGQGTRLTVV.

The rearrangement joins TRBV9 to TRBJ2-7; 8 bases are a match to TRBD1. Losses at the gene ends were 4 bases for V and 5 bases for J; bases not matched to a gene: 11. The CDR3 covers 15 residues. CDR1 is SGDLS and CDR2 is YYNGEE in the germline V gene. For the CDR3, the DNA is TGTGCCAGCAGCTTTCCACCGACAGGGGCGGACGAGCAGTACTTC. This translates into CASSFPPTGADEQYF. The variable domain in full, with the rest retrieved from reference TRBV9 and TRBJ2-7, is DSGVTQTPKHLITATGQRVTLRCSPRSGDLSVYWYQQSLDQGLQFLIQYYNGEERAKGNILERFSAQQFPDLHSELNLSSLELGDSALYFCASSFPPTGADEQYFGPGTRLTVT.

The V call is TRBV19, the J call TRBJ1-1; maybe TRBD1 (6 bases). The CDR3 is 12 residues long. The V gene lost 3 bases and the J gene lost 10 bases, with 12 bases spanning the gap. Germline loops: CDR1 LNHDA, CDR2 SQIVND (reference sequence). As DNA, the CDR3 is TGTGCCAGTAGTATTAGGCAGGGGCGAGCTTTCTTT. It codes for CASSIRQGRAFF.

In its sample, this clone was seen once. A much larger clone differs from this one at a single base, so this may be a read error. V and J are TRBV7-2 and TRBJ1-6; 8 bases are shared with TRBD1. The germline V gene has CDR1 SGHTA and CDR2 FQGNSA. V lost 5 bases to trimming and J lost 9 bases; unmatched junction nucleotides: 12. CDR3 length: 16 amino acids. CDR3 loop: CTSSPRLGQVFSPLHF. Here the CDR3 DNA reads TGTACCAGCAGCCCCCGGCTGGGACAGGTTTTTTCACCCCTCCACTTT.

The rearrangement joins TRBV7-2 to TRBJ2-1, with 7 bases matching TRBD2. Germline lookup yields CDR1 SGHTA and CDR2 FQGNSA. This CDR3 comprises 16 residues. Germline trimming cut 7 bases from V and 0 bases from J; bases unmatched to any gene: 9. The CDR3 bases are TGTGCCAGCACCCCTGCCGGGACTACCTCCTACAATGAGCAGTTCTTC. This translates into CASTPAGTTSYNEQFF. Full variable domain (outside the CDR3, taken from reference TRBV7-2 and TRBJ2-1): GAGVSQSPSNKVTEKGKDVELRCDPISGHTALYWYRQSLGQGLEFLIYFQGNSAPDKSGLPSDRFSAERTGGSVSTLTIQRTQQEDSAVYLCASTPAGTTSYNEQFFGPGTRLTVL.

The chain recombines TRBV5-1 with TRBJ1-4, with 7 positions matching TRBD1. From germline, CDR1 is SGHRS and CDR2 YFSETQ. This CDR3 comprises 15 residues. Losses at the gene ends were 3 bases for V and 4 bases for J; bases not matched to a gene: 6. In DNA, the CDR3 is TGCGCCAGCAGCTATGGGACAGCCAATAATGAAAAACTGTTTTTT. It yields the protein CASSYGTANNEKLFF. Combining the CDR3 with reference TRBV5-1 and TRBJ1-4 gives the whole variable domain KAGVTQTPRYLIKTRGQQVTLSCSPISGHRSVSWYQQTPGQGLQFLFEYFSETQRNKGNFPGRFSGRQFSNSRSEMNVSTLELGDSALYLCASSYGTANNEKLFFGSGTQLSVL.

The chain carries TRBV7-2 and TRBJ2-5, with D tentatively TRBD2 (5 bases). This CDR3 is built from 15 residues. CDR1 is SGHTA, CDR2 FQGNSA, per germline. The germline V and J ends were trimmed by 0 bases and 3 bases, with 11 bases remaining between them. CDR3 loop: CASSLARLAKETQYF. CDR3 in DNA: TGTGCCAGCAGCTTAGCGCGTCTAGCTAAAGAGACCCAGTACTTC.

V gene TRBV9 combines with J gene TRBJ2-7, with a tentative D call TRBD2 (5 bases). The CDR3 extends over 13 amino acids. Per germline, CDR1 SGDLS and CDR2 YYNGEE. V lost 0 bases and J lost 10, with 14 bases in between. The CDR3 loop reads CASSVDGLTIQYF. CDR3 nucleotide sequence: TGTGCCAGCAGCGTAGATGGACTCACTATACAGTACTTC.

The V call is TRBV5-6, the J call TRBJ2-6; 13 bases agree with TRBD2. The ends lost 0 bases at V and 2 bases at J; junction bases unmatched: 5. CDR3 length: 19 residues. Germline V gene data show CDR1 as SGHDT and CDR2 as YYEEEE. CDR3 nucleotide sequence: TGTGCCAGCAGCTTGGGGGGGGGACTAGCGGGAACTGGGGCCAACGTCCTGACTTTC. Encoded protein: CASSLGGGLAGTGANVLTF.

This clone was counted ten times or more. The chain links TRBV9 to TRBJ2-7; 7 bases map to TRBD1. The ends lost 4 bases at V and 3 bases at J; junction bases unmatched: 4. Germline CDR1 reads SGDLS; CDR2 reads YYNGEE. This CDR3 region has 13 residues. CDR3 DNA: TGTGCCAGCAGCCCAGCAGGGGGCTACGAGCAGTACTTC. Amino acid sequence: CASSPAGGYEQYF.

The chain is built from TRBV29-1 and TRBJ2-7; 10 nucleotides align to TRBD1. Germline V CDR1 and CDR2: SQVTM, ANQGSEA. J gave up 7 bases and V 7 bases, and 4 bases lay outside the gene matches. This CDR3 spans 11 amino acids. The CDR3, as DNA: TGCAGCGGAGGGACAGGGGATGAGCAGTACTTC. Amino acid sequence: CSGGTGDEQYF.

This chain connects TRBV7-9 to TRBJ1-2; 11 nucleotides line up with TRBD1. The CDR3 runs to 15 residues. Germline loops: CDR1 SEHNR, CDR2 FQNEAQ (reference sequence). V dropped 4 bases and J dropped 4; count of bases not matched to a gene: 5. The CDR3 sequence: CASSSAGQGGYGYTF. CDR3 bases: TGTGCCAGCAGCTCGGCGGGACAGGGGGGCTATGGCTACACCTTC. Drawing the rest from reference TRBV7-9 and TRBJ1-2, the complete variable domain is DTGVSQNPRHKITKRGQNVTFRCDPISEHNRLYWYRQTLGQGPEFLTYFQNEAQLEKSRLLSDRFSAERPKGSFSTLEIQRTEQGDSAMYLCASSSAGQGGYGYTFGSGTRLTVV.

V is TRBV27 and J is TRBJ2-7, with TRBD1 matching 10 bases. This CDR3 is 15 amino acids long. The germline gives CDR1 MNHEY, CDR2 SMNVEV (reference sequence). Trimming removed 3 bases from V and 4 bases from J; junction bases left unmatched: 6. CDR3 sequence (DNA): TGTGCCAGCAGTTTCCCCGGGACAGGGGTTTACGAGCAGTACTTC. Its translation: CASSFPGTGVYEQYF.

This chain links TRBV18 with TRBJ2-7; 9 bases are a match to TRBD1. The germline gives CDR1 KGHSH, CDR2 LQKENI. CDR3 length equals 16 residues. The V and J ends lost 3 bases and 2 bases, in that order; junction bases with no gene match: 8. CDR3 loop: CASSPSGQGRTYEQYF. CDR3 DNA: TGTGCCAGCTCACCGTCCGGACAGGGGCGCACCTACGAGCAGTACTTC.

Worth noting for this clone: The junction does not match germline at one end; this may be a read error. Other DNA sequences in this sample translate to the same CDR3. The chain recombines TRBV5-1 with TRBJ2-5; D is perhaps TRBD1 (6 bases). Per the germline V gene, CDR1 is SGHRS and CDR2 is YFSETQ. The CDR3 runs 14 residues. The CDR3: CASSLTGSRETQYF. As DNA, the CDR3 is TGTGCCAGCAGCTTGACAGGTTCGAGGGAGACCCAGTACTTC.

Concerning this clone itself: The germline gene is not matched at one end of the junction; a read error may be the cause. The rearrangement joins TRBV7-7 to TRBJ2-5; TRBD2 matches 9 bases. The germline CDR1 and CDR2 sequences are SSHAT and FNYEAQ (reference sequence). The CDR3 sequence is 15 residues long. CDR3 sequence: CASSLGLAGTETQYF. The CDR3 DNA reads TGTGCTAGCAGCCTCGGGCTAGCGGGAACAGAGACCCAGTACTTC.

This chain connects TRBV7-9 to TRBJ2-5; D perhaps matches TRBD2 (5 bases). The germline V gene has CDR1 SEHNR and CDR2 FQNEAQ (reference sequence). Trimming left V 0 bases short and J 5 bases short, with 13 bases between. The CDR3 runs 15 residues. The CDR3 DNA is TGTGCCAGCAGCTTAGCGGGAGCAACCGGGGAGACCCAGTACTTC. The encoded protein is CASSLAGATGETQYF.